One sample yielded the 8 T cell receptor beta chains listed below, sequenced in a study of T cell clonotyping in hematopoietic cell transplantation. Generated by immunoSEQ multiplex PCR, the TCRdb table keeps only in-frame clones and is missing some. The sample records 3,500 or so clones, approximately 94% being singletons. As to time point: recipient sample about 28 days before transplant, after cytoreduction. The sequencing used peripheral blood mononuclear cells, collected before stem cell transplant. The receptors stem from a woman aged 45-65 years with chronic myeloid leukemia. Some clones in this sample may be carry-over from other donors' samples.

The V and J genes are TRBV7-2 and TRBJ1-2, with a tentative D call TRBD1 (6 bases). V was trimmed by 6 bases and J by 6 bases, leaving 11 bases between them. CDR1 SGHTA and CDR2 FQGNSA come from the germline V gene. The CDR3 consists of 12 residues. The CDR3: CASRRQEDGYTF. The CDR3 coding sequence is TGTGCCAGCAGAAGACAGGAGGATGGCTACACCTTC.

The chain carries TRBV28 and TRBJ1-1; D unresolved. Germline V CDR1 and CDR2: MDHEN, SYDVKM. V was clipped by 1 base and J by 0 bases, with 0 bases between them. The CDR3 is made up of 12 amino acids. The CDR3 here is CASSLLNTEAFF. CDR3 nucleotides: TGTGCCAGCAGTTTATTGAACACTGAAGCTTTCTTT.

This clone was detected only once. The genes are TRBV18 and TRBJ2-7, with TRBD1 matching over 8 bases. The CDR3 is 16 amino acids. Trimming removed 2 bases from V and 3 bases from J; junction bases left unmatched: 9. Per germline, CDR1 KGHSH and CDR2 LQKENI. The CDR3 DNA is TGTGCCAGCTCACCAGGACAGGGTGTATTCTACTACGAGCAGTACTTC. Amino acid sequence: CASSPGQGVFYYEQYF. Filled out from reference TRBV18 and TRBJ2-7, the complete variable domain reads NAGVMQNPRHLVRRRGQEARLRCSPMKGHSHVYWYRQLPEEGLKFMVYLQKENIIDESGMPKERFSAEFPKEGPSILRIQQVVRGDSAAYFCASSPGQGVFYYEQYFGPGTRLTVT.

V and J are TRBV7-9 and TRBJ1-4; TRBD1 is a possible D gene (5 bases). The CDR3 is 14 residues long. From germline, CDR1 is SEHNR and CDR2 FQNEAQ (reference sequence). Trimming cost V 5 bases and J 8 bases, with 15 bases left between them. The CDR3 sequence is CASSPTGTGEKLFF. The CDR3 nucleotides read TGTGCCAGCAGCCCAACCGGGACGGGAGAAAAACTGTTTTTT. Together with reference TRBV7-9 and TRBJ1-4, the CDR3 gives the full variable domain: DTGVSQNPRHKITKRGQNVTFRCDPISEHNRLYWYRQTLGQGPEFLTYFQNEAQLEKSRLLSDRFSAERPKGSFSTLEIQRTEQGDSAMYLCASSPTGTGEKLFFGSGTQLSVL.

The V gene is TRBV7-3, the J gene TRBJ2-5; a possible D gene is TRBD2 (5 bases). CDR3 length: 16 residues. The V end was cut by 2 bases, the J end by 2 bases, with 15 bases between. CDR1 SGHTA and CDR2 FQGTGA come from the germline V gene. The CDR3 region is CASSLGMSGPQETQYF. Here the CDR3 DNA reads TGTGCCAGCAGCTTAGGGATGAGCGGCCCACAAGAGACCCAGTACTTC. Together with reference TRBV7-3 and TRBJ2-5, the CDR3 gives the full variable domain: GAGVSQTPSNKVTEKGKYVELRCDPISGHTALYWYRQSLGQGPEFLIYFQGTGAADDSGLPNDRFFAVRPEGSVSTLKIQRTERGDSAVYLCASSLGMSGPQETQYFGPGTRLLVL.

This chain joins TRBV6-5 and TRBJ2-1; tentative D call: TRBD1 (6 bases). V was clipped by 0 bases and J by 0 bases, with 9 bases between them. From germline, CDR1 is MNHEY and CDR2 SVGAGI. This CDR3 is built from 16 residues. As DNA, the CDR3 is TGTGCCAGCAGTTACTCTGACAGGAGCTCCTACAATGAGCAGTTCTTC. Protein: CASSYSDRSSYNEQFF.

This rearrangement joins TRBV19 to TRBJ1-5, with D perhaps matching TRBD1 (5 bases). CDR1 is LNHDA, CDR2 SQIVND, per germline (reference sequence). The V end lost 0 bases, the J end lost 6 bases, and 12 bases lay between the germline ends. The CDR3 sequence is 15 residues long. CDR3 protein: CASSIDRRQGQPQHF. The DNA of the CDR3 is TGTGCCAGTAGTATAGATCGCAGGCAGGGTCAGCCCCAGCATTTT. Combining the CDR3 with reference TRBV19 and TRBJ1-5 gives the whole variable domain DGGITQSPKYLFRKEGQNVTLSCEQNLNHDAMYWYRQDPGQGLRLIYYSQIVNDFQKGDIAEGYSVSREKKESFPLTVTSAQKNPTAFYLCASSIDRRQGQPQHFGDGTRLSIL.

This chain joins TRBV27 and TRBJ2-7; D is ambiguous. Germline CDR1 and CDR2: MNHEY and SMNVEV (reference sequence). The length of the CDR3 is 14 residues. V dropped 5 bases and J dropped 4 bases, with 15 bases sitting between them. The CDR3 DNA follows: TGTGCCAGCAGTCCCGGACCGAACCCATACGAGCAGTACTTC. This encodes CASSPGPNPYEQYF.